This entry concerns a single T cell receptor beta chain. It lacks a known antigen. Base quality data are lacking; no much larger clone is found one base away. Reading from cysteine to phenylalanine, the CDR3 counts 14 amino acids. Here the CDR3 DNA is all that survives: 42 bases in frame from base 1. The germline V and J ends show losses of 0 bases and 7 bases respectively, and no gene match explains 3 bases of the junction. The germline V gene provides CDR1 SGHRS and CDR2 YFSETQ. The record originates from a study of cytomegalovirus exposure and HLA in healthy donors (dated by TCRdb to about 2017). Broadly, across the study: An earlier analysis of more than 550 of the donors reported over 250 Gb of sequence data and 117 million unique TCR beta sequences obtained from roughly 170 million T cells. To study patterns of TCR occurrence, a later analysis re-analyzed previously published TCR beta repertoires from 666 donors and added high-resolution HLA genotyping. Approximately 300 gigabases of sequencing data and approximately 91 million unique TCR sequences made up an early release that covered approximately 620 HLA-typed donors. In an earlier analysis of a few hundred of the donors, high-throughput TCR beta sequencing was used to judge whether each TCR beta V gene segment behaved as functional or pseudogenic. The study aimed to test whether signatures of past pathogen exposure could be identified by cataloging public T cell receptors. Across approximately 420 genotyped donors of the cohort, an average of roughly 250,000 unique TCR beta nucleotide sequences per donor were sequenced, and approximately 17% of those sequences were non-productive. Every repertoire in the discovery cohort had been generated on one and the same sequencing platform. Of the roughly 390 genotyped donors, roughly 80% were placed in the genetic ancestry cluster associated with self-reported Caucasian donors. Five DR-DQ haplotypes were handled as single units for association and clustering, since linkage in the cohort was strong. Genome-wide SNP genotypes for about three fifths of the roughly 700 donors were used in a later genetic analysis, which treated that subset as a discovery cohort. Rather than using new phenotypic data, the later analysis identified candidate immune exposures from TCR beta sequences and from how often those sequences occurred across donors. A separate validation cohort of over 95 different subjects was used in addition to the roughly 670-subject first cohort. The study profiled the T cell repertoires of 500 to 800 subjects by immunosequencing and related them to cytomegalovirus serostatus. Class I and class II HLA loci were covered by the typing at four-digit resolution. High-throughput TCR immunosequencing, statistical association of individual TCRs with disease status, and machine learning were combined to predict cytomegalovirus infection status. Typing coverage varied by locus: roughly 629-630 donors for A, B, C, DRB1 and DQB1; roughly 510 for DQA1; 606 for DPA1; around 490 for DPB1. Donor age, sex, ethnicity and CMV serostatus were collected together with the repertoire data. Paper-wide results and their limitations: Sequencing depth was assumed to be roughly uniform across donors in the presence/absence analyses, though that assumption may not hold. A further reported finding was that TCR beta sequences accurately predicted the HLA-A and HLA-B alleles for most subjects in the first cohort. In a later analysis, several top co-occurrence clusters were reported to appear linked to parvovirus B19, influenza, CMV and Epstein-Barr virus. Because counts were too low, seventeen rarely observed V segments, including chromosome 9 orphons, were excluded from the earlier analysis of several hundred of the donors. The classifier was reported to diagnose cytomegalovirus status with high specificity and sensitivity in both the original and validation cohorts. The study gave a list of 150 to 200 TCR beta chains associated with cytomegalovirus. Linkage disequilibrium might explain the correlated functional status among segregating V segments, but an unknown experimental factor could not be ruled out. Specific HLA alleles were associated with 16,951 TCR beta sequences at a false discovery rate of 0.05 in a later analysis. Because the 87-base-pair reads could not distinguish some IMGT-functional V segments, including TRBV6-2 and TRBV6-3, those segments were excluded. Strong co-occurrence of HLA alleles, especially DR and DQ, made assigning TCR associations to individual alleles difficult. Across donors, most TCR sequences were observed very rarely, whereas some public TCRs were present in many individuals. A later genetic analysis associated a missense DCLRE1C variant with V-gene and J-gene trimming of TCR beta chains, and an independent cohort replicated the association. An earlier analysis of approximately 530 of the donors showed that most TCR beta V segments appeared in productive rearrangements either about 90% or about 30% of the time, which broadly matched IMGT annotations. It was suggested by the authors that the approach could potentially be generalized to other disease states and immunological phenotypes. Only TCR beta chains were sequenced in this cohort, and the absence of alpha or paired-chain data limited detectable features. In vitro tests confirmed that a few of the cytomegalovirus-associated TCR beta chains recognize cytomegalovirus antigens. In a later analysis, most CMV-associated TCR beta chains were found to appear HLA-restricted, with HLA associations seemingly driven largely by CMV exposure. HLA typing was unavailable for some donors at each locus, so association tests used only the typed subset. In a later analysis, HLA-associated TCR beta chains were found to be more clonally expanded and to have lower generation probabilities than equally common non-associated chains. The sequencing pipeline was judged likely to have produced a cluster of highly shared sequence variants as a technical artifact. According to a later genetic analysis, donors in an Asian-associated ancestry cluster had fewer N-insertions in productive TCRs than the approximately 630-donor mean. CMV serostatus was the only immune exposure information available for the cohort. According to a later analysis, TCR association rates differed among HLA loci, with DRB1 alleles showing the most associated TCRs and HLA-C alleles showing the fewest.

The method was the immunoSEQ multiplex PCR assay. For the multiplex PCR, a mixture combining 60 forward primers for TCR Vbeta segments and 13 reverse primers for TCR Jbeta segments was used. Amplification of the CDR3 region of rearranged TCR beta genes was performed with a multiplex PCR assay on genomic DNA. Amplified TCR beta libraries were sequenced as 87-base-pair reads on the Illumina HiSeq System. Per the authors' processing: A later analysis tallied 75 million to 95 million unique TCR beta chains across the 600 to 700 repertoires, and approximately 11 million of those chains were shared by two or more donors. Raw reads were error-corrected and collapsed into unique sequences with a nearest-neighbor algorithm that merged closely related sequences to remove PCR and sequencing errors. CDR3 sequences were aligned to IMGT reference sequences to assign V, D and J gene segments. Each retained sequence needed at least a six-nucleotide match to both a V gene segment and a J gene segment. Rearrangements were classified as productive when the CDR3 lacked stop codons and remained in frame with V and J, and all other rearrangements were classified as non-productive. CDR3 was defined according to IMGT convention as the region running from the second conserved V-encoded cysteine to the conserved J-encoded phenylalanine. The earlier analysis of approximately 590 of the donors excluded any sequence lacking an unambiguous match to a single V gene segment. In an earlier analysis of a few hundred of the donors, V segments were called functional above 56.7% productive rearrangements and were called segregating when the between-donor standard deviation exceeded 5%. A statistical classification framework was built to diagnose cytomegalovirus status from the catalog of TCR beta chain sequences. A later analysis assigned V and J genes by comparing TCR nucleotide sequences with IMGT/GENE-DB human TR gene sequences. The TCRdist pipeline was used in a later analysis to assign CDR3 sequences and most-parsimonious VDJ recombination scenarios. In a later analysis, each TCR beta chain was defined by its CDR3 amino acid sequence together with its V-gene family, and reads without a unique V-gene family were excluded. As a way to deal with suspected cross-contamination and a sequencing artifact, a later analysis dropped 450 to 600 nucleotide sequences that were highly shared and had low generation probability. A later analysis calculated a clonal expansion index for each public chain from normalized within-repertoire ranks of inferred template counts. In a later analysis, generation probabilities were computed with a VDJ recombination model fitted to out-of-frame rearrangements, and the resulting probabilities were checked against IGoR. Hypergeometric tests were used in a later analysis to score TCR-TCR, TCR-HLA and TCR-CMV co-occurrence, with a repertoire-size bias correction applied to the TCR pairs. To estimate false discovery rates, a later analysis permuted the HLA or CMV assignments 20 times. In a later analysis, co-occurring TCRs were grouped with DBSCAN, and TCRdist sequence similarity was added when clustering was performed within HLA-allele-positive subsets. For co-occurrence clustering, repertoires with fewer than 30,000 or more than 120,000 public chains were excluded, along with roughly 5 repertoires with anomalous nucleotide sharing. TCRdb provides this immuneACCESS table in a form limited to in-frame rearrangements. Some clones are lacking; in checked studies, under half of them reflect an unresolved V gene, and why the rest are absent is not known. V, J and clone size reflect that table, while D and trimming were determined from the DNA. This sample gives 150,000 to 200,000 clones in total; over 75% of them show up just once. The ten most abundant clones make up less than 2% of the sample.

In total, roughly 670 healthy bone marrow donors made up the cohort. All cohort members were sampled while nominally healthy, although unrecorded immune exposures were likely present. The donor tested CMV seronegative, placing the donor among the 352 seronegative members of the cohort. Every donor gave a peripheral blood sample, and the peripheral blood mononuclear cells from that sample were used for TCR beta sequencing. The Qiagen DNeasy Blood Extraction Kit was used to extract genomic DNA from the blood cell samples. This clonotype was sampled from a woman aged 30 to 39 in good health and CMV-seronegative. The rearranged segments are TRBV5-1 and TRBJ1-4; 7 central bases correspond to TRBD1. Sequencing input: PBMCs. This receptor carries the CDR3 CASSLERQGEKLFF. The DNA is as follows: TGCGCCAGCAGCTTGGAGAGACAGGGTGAAAAACTGTTTTTT.